A selection of T cell receptor beta chains follows, all from one sample in a study of T cell responses to AZD1222 COVID-19 vaccine. TCRdb's copy holds only in-frame clones and misses some; the assay was immunoSEQ multiplex PCR. The table includes about 150,000 clones, about 93% detected once. This material consisted of peripheral blood, taken on day 0 of AZD1222 vaccination. Receptors were obtained from an adult in good health. The CDR3 runs from the conserved cysteine through the conserved F or W. The D gene is left open where the match is weak. The listing skips clone size in some rows; elsewhere it reads once, few, many or a size class.

J gene: TRBJ2-7; V gene: TRBV9; clone size: .; D gene: .; CDR3 DNA: TGTGCCAGCAGCGTTGGCGTATCCTACGAGCAGTACTTC; CDR3 protein: CASSVGVSYEQYF
J gene: TRBJ1-2; V gene: TRBV4-3; clone size: .; D gene: .; CDR3 DNA: TGCGCCAGCAGCCAAGATCGAGTTGCAGGCTATGGCTACACCTTC; CDR3 protein: CASSQDRVAGYGYTF
J gene: TRBJ1-5; V gene: TRBV2; clone size: .; D gene: .; CDR3 DNA: TGTGCCAGCGGAGTCACCACAAGCAATCAGCCCCAGCATTTT; CDR3 protein: CASGVTTSNQPQHF
J gene: TRBJ1-4; V gene: TRBV9; clone size: .; D gene: TRBD1; CDR3 DNA: TGTGCCAGCAGCGTCACAGGGGCAACTAATGAAAAACTGTTTTTT; CDR3 protein: CASSVTGATNEKLFF
J gene: TRBJ2-7; V gene: TRBV29-1; clone size: .; D gene: .; CDR3 DNA: TGCAGCGTTGAATACCTGGGGGACTACGAGCAGTACTTC; CDR3 protein: CSVEYLGDYEQYF
J gene: TRBJ1-4; V gene: TRBV10-1; clone size: .; D gene: TRBD1; CDR3 DNA: TGCGCCAGCAGCCTCGGACAGGGGGGAGAAAAACTGTTTTTT; CDR3 protein: CASSLGQGGEKLFF
J gene: TRBJ2-7; V gene: TRBV6-5; clone size: .; D gene: .; CDR3 DNA: TGTGCCAGCAGCCGACAGAGAGACGAGCAGTACTTC; CDR3 protein: CASSRQRDEQYF
J gene: TRBJ1-1; V gene: TRBV7-2; clone size: .; D gene: .; CDR3 DNA: TGTGCCAGCAGCCGTCTTGGGGGCCACGGTGAAGCTTTCTTT; CDR3 protein: CASSRLGGHGEAFF
J gene: TRBJ2-3; V gene: TRBV7-6; clone size: .; D gene: .; CDR3 DNA: TGTGCCAGCAGCTCGCCCGGGACCCACACAGATACGCAGTATTTT; CDR3 protein: CASSSPGTHTDTQYF
J gene: TRBJ2-5; V gene: TRBV3-1/TRBV3-2; clone size: .; D gene: .; CDR3 DNA: TGTGCCAGCAGCCTGTGGAGTAGCGCATACCAAGAGACCCAGTACTTC; CDR3 protein: CASSLWSSAYQETQYF
J gene: TRBJ1-4; V gene: TRBV19; clone size: few; D gene: .; CDR3 DNA: TGTGCCAGTAGTAAGGGCAGAGGGCCTATGGGTTTGGACGAACTGTTTTTT; CDR3 protein: CASSKGRGPMGLDELFF
J gene: TRBJ2-7; V gene: TRBV6-5; clone size: .; D gene: .; CDR3 DNA: TGTGCCAGCAGTTACTCGAATACGGGGATCTCCTACGAGCAGTACTTC; CDR3 protein: CASSYSNTGISYEQYF
J gene: TRBJ1-6; V gene: TRBV18; clone size: .; D gene: .; CDR3 DNA: TGTGCCAGCTCACCCCTTGGACGGAGCTCCTATAATTCACCCCTCCACTTT; CDR3 protein: CASSPLGRSSYNSPLHF
J gene: TRBJ1-4; V gene: TRBV3-1/TRBV3-2; clone size: .; D gene: .; CDR3 DNA: TGTGCCAGCAGCCAACAGGGAGTAAGAAAACTGTTTTTT; CDR3 protein: CASSQQGVRKLFF
J gene: TRBJ1-2; V gene: TRBV5-1; clone size: .; D gene: .; CDR3 DNA: TGCGCCAGCAGCTGGGGGACGGCGATTTTTAACTATGGCTACACCTTC; CDR3 protein: CASSWGTAIFNYGYTF